A selection of T cell receptor beta chains follows, all from one sample in a study of blood T cells in healthy people across ages. TCRdb reprocessed the 5' RACE reads with MiXCR, giving one entry per CDR3 protein. The table records 1.5 million to 2 million distinct CDR3 sequences, roughly 27% of them present only once. Sequenced material: blood. Receptors were obtained from a woman aged 30 to 39 in good health. Each CDR3 is given with its conserved first and last residue. The order of the fields is J gene, V gene, clone size, D gene, CDR3 DNA, CDR3 protein. The D gene is left open where the match is weak. Clone size is stated in some rows and not others, as once, few, many or a class when expanded.

j_call: TRBJ2-7; v_call: TRBV7-9; clone_size: .; d_call: TRBD2; cdr3_nt: TGTGCCAGCAGCTTAGGGGAGGGTACCGAGCAGTACTTC; cdr3_aa: CASSLGEGTEQYF
j_call: TRBJ2-7; v_call: TRBV7-9; clone_size: many; d_call: TRBD1; cdr3_nt: TGTGCCAGCAGCTTAGGACAGGGGGCGGACGAGCAGTACTTC; cdr3_aa: CASSLGQGADEQYF
j_call: TRBJ2-1; v_call: TRBV28; clone_size: .; d_call: TRBD1; cdr3_nt: TGTGCCAGCAGTTTAATCGGACAGGGGGCCTACAATGAGCAGTTCTTC; cdr3_aa: CASSLIGQGAYNEQFF
j_call: TRBJ2-7; v_call: TRBV14; clone_size: .; d_call: .; cdr3_nt: TGTGCCAGCAGCCAAGATCCATGGGGTTCAGACGAGCAGTACTTC; cdr3_aa: CASSQDPWGSDEQYF
j_call: TRBJ2-1; v_call: TRBV30; clone_size: many; d_call: .; cdr3_nt: TGTGCCTTTATGACAGGATCGGGCAATGAGCAGTTCTTC; cdr3_aa: CAFMTGSGNEQFF
j_call: TRBJ2-7; v_call: TRBV6-2/TRBV6-3; clone_size: few; d_call: .; cdr3_nt: TGTGCCAGCGCGGCCAGGGGCAACGAGCAGTACTTC; cdr3_aa: CASAARGNEQYF
j_call: TRBJ2-5; v_call: TRBV5-1; clone_size: .; d_call: .; cdr3_nt: TGCGCCAGCAGCCCAGAGGCAGCGATAAAAGAGACCCAGTACTTC; cdr3_aa: CASSPEAAIKETQYF
j_call: TRBJ1-5; v_call: TRBV12-3/TRBV12-4; clone_size: .; d_call: .; cdr3_nt: TGTGCCAGCAGTTCGGACGGGTCGGGGTATCATCAGCCCCAGCATTTT; cdr3_aa: CASSSDGSGYHQPQHF
j_call: TRBJ2-7; v_call: TRBV29-1; clone_size: many; d_call: TRBD2; cdr3_nt: TGCAGCGTTGAAATTACTAGCGGGAGACCCTACGAGCAGTACTTC; cdr3_aa: CSVEITSGRPYEQYF
j_call: TRBJ2-1; v_call: TRBV7-6; clone_size: .; d_call: TRBD2; cdr3_nt: TGTGCCAGCAGCTTCCGGGGGGGCGATGAGCAGTTCTTC; cdr3_aa: CASSFRGGDEQFF
j_call: TRBJ1-5; v_call: TRBV5-5; clone_size: .; d_call: .; cdr3_nt: TGTGCCAGCAGCCTCCGCGTTCGGGGAGACGGTAGCAATCAGCCCCAGCATTTT; cdr3_aa: CASSLRVRGDGSNQPQHF
j_call: TRBJ2-3; v_call: TRBV4-1; clone_size: .; d_call: .; cdr3_nt: TGCGCCAGCAGCCAAGAGGTTGGGCTCAACACAGATACGCAGTATTTT; cdr3_aa: CASSQEVGLNTDTQYF
j_call: TRBJ2-5; v_call: TRBV7-7; clone_size: many; d_call: .; cdr3_nt: TGTGCCAGCAGCTCCAACCTGGCGGAGACCCAGTACTTC; cdr3_aa: CASSSNLAETQYF
j_call: TRBJ1-1; v_call: TRBV28; clone_size: .; d_call: .; cdr3_nt: TGTGCCAGCAGTTTTCCTCGGGCAATTGAAGCTTTCTTT; cdr3_aa: CASSFPRAIEAFF
j_call: TRBJ2-5; v_call: TRBV20-1; clone_size: .; d_call: TRBD2; cdr3_nt: TGCAGTGCTATCGAGGAGCGGGGGGCCGACCTCCAAGAGACCCAGTACTTC; cdr3_aa: CSAIEERGADLQETQYF
j_call: TRBJ1-4; v_call: TRBV5-1; clone_size: few; d_call: .; cdr3_nt: TGCGCCAGCAGCTTGGGGACGGGGAGCGGTGAAAAACTGTTTTTT; cdr3_aa: CASSLGTGSGEKLFF
j_call: TRBJ2-6; v_call: TRBV9; clone_size: many; d_call: .; cdr3_nt: TGTGCCAGCAGCGCAAAAGGCTTCACTGGGGCCAACGTCCTGACTTTC; cdr3_aa: CASSAKGFTGANVLTF
j_call: TRBJ2-6; v_call: TRBV11-2; clone_size: .; d_call: TRBD1; cdr3_nt: TGTGCCAGCAGCTTGACGGCGACAGGGTCTGGGGCCAACGTCCTGACTTTC; cdr3_aa: CASSLTATGSGANVLTF
j_call: TRBJ2-1; v_call: TRBV12-3/TRBV12-4; clone_size: .; d_call: .; cdr3_nt: TGTGCCAGCAGCCGTCCCATAGCGGACAAAGGTGGGGATGAGCAGTTCTTC; cdr3_aa: CASSRPIADKGGDEQFF
j_call: TRBJ2-5; v_call: TRBV5-1; clone_size: .; d_call: .; cdr3_nt: TGCGCCAGCATGCCGGGAGAATCGAGGACCCAGTACTTC; cdr3_aa: CASMPGESRTQYF
j_call: TRBJ2-7; v_call: TRBV7-2; clone_size: many; d_call: .; cdr3_nt: TGTGCCAGCAGTCGGGGCTTGGCCTACGAGCAGTACTTC; cdr3_aa: CASSRGLAYEQYF
j_call: TRBJ1-1; v_call: TRBV5-1; clone_size: many; d_call: .; cdr3_nt: TGTGCCAGCAGTTTAAACACTGAAGCTTTCTTT; cdr3_aa: CASSLNTEAFF
j_call: TRBJ2-4; v_call: TRBV5-1; clone_size: few; d_call: TRBD2; cdr3_nt: TGCGCCAGCAACCCCACTCGGGAGCGGGAGTCGGAGGGGAACATTCAGTACTTC; cdr3_aa: CASNPTRERESEGNIQYF